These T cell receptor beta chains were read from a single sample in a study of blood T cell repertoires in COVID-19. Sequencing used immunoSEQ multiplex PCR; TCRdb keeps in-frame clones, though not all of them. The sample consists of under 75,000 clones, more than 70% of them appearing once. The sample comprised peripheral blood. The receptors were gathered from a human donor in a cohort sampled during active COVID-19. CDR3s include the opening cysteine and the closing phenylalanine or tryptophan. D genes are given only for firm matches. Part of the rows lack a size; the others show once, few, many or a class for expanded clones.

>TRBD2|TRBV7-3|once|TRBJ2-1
TGTGCCAGCAGCTTACTTGGTGGCGCGGGAGTCAATGAGCAGTTCTTC
CASSLLGGAGVNEQFF
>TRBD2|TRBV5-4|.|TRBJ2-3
TGTGCCAGCAGCTTCGGACTAGCGGGAGTTGGCACAGATACGCAGTATTTT
CASSFGLAGVGTDTQYF
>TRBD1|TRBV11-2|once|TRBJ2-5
TGTGCCAGCAGCCCCCGGGACAGAATACAAGAGACCCAGTACTTC
CASSPRDRIQETQYF
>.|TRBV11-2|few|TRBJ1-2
TGTGCCAGCAGCTTCCAGGGCATGTCGCTTAACTATGGCTACACCTTC
CASSFQGMSLNYGYTF
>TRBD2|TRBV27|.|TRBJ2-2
TGTGCCAGCCGCACTAGCGGGAGGGCCACCGGGGAGCTGTTTTTT
CASRTSGRATGELFF
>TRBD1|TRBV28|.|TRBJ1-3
TGTGCCAGCAGTTTATATGGGACAGACTCTGGAAACACCATATATTTT
CASSLYGTDSGNTIYF
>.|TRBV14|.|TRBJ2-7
TGTGCCAGCAGCCGAATGACGGGTACCTACGAGCAGTACTTC
CASSRMTGTYEQYF
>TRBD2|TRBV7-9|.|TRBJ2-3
TGTGCCAGCAGTCCCGCACCGGGACTAAGCACAGATACGCAGTATTTT
CASSPAPGLSTDTQYF
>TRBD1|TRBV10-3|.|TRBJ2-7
TGTGCCATCAGTGAAGGGACAGGGAGGAACGAGCAGTACTTC
CAISEGTGRNEQYF
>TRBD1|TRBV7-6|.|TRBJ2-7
TGTGCCAGCAGCTCCACAGGGGGCTACGAGCAGTACTTC
CASSSTGGYEQYF
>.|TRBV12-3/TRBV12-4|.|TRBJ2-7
TGTGCCAGCAGTTTAGGGCCGACCTACGAGCAGTACTTC
CASSLGPTYEQYF
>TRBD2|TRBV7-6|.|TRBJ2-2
TGTGCCAGCAGCTCATCCGGGACTAGCCGTTACGGGACCGGGGAGCTGTTTTTT
CASSSSGTSRYGTGELFF
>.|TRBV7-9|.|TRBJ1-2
TGTGCCAGCAGCTTAGTCAGGGTCTATGGCTACACCTTC
CASSLVRVYGYTF
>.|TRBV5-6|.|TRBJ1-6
TGTGCCAGCAGCTTTTACGGACAGCTCTATAATTCACCCCTCCACTTT
CASSFYGQLYNSPLHF
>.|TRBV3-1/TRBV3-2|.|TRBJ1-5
TGTGCCAGCAGCCAAGGTCCGACGGGGAATCAGCCCCAGCATTTT
CASSQGPTGNQPQHF
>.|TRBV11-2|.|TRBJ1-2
TGTGCCAGCAGCTTAGGACAGTCTCCGTATGGCTACACCTTC
CASSLGQSPYGYTF
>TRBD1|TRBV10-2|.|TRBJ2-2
TGCGCCAGCCGACAGGGGGGAAGGACCGGGGAGCTGTTTTTT
CASRQGGRTGELFF
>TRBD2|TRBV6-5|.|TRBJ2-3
TGTGCCAGCACCGCGGGGGGCTGGAGCACAGATACGCAGTATTTT
CASTAGGWSTDTQYF
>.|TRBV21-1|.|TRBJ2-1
TGTGCCAGCCTACAATCCTGGACTAGCGGGAGGGCCATTAATGAGCAGTTCTTC
CASLQSWTSGRAINEQFF
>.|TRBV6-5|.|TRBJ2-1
TGTGCCAGCAGTTATAGGGGCCCCGGGGGTGAGCAGTTCTTC
CASSYRGPGGEQFF
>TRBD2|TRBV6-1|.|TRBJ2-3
TGTGCCAGCAGTGAAGGGGGGGGAGGTAGCACAGATACGCAGTATTTT
CASSEGGGGSTDTQYF
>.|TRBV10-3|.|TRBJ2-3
TGTGCCATCAGTGAGCCGGGACAAGGCACAGATACGCAGTATTTT
CAISEPGQGTDTQYF
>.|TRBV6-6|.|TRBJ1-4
TGTGCCAGCAGTGGGGCAGGGAGGCTAAGGGAAAAACTGTTTTTT
CASSGAGRLREKLFF
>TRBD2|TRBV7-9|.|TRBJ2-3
TGTGCCAGCAGCTTGGGGGGACTATACACAGATACGCAGTATTTT
CASSLGGLYTDTQYF
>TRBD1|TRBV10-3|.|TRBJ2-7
TGTGCCATCAGTGAGGGGAGGGGACAGGGGAGGACCTACGAGCAGTACTTC
CAISEGRGQGRTYEQYF
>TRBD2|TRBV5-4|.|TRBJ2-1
TGTGCCAGCAGATCAACTAGCGGGGGACGCTACAATGAGCAGTTCTTC
CASRSTSGGRYNEQFF
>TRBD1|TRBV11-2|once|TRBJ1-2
TGTGCCAGCAGCTTTGCAGGGGGCCTTAACTATGGCTACACCTTC
CASSFAGGLNYGYTF
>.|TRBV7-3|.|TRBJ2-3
TGTGCCAGCAGCTTAAGTCGAGATACGCAGTATTTT
CASSLSRDTQYF
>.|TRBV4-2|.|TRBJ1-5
TGTGCCAGCAGCCAAGCGACAAACAATCAGCCCCAGCATTTT
CASSQATNNQPQHF
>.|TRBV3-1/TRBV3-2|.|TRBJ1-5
TGTGCCAGCAGCCAACTTGGTGGGCTACAGCCCCAGCATTTT
CASSQLGGLQPQHF
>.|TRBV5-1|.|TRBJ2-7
TGCGCCAGCAGCATTAGGGGGACCCACGAGCAGTACTTC
CASSIRGTHEQYF
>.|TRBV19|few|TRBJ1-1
TGTGCCAGTAGTATCCCCCATTTGAACACTGAAGCTTTCTTT
CASSIPHLNTEAFF
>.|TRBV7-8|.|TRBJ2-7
TGTGCCAGCGGCACTAGTTTCTACGAGCAGTACTTC
CASGTSFYEQYF
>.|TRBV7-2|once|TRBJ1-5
TGTGCCAGCAGCTTACAGGGCGGTCAGCCCCAGCATTTT
CASSLQGGQPQHF
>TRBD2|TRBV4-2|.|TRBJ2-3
TGTGCCAGCAGCCAAGGACTAGCGGGATCTAGCACAGATACGCAGTATTTT
CASSQGLAGSSTDTQYF
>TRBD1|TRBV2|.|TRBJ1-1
TGTGCCAGCAGGACAGGGTTCGTCACTGAAGCTTTCTTT
CASRTGFVTEAFF
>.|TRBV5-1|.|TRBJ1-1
TGCGCCAGCAGCTTGGGGGCAGGGCCGAACACTGAAGCTTTCTTT
CASSLGAGPNTEAFF
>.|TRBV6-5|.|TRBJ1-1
TGTGCCAGCGAAACCGGACGGGGTGAAGCTTTCTTT
CASETGRGEAFF
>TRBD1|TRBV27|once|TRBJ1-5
TGTGCCAGCAGCGGGACAGGGGGCGAAAGCAATCAGCCCCAGCATTTT
CASSGTGGESNQPQHF
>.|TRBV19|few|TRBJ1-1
TGTGCCAGTAGTGCAGCCGGGTCACGTACGGAGACTCGGGCTTTCTTT
CASSAAGSRTETRAFF
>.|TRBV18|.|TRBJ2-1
TGTGCCAGCTCACTGGGGCATGTCGATTACAATGAGCAGTTCTTC
CASSLGHVDYNEQFF
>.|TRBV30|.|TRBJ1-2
TGTGCGGGCGAGGCGGGGGTGGATGGCTACACCTTC
CAGEAGVDGYTF
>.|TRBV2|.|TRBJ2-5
TGTGCCAGCCGTCCCGGGCAGGGGTTTGGAGAGACCCAGTACTTC
CASRPGQGFGETQYF
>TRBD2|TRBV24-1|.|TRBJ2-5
TGTGCCACCAGTGATTCCGGACTAGCGGGAGGAGAGACCCAGTACTTC
CATSDSGLAGGETQYF
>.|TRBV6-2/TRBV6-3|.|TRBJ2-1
TGTGCCAGCAGTTACTCCCGAGGGAGCTCCTACAATGAGCAGTTCTTC
CASSYSRGSSYNEQFF
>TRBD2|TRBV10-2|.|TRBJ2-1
TGCGCCAGCAGTGCCGGGACTACCAACTACAATGAGCAGTTCTTC
CASSAGTTNYNEQFF
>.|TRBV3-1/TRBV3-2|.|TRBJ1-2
TGTGCCAGCAGCCACGGGGGGTTAAACTATGGCTACACCTTC
CASSHGGLNYGYTF
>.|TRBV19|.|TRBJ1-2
TGTGCCAGTACCAATCATCAAAGGACAGCCTCTTATGGCTACACCTTC
CASTNHQRTASYGYTF
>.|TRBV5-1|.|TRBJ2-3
TGCGCCAGCAGCTTGGCCAATAGCGGACCCACAGATACGCAGTATTTT
CASSLANSGPTDTQYF
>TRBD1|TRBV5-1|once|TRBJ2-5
TGCGCCAGCAGCTTGGGACAGGGGGGAGAGACCCAGTACTTC
CASSLGQGGETQYF
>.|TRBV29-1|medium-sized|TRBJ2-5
TGCAGCGTCGCAACAGGGTACCAAGAGACCCAGTACTTC
CSVATGYQETQYF
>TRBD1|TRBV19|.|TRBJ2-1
TGTGCCAGTAGTGCGGACAGGGTATGGTACAATGAGCAGTTCTTC
CASSADRVWYNEQFF
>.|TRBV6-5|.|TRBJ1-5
TGTGCCAGCAGTTACTACCCCCTACAGGGTAATCAGCCCCAGCATTTT
CASSYYPLQGNQPQHF
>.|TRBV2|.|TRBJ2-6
TGTGCCGGCAGAACAGGGACCTTCTCTGGGGCCAACGTCCTGACTTTC
CAGRTGTFSGANVLTF
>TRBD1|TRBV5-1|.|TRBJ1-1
TGCGCCAGCAAAATCTTCACAGGGGATACTGAAGCTTTCTTT
CASKIFTGDTEAFF
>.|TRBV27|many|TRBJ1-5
TGTGCCAGCAGTACCGGCGGACAGCCCCAGCATTTT
CASSTGGQPQHF
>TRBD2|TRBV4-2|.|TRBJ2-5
TGTGCCAGCAGCCAAGTCGGGACTAGCGGGAGTGGGGGCTCTCAAGAGACCCAGTACTTC
CASSQVGTSGSGGSQETQYF